The clone carrying this T cell receptor beta chain has only one observation. This sample is part of a study of PD-1 blockade in classical Hodgkin lymphoma. The CDR3 has 14 residues. Trimming took 2 bases from V and 5 from J; bases not matched to a gene: 5. Per germline, CDR1 MNHEY and CDR2 SVGAGI. The protocol was immunoSEQ multiplex PCR, while the TCRdb copy is restricted to in-frame clones and leaves out a portion. Here the sample spans about 46,000 clones, around 80% being singletons. In every patient, relapse followed autologous stem cell transplantation, while exposure to brentuximab vedotin differed. Responses achieved at best were complete response, partial response or progressive disease.

This TCR was recovered from a human donor with classical Hodgkin lymphoma. Sequenced material: peripheral blood mononuclear cells (PBMCs), taken before the second cycle of nivolumab. The V gene is TRBV6-5, the J gene TRBJ2-5; 7 nucleotides match TRBD1. The CDR3 loop is CASSYGGTVETQYF. In nucleotides, the CDR3 is TGTGCCAGCAGTTACGGTGGGACAGTTGAGACCCAGTACTTC.